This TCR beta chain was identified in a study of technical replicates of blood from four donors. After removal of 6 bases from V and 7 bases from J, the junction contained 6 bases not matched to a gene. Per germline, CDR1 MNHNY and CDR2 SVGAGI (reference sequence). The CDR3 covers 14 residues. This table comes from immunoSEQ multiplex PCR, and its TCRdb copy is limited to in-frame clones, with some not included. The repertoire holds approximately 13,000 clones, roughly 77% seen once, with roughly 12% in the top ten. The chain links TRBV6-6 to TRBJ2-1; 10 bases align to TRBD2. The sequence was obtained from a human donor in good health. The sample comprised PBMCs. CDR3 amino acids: CASSWTSGRNEQFF. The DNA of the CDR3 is TGTGCCAGCAGCTGGACTAGCGGAAGAAATGAGCAGTTCTTC.